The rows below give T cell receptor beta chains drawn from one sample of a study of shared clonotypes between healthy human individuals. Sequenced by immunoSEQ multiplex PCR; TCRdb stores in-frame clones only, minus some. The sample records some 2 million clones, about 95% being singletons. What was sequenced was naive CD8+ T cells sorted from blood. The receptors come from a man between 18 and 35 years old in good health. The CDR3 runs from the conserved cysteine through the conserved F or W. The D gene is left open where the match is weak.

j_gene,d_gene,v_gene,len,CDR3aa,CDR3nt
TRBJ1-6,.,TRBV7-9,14,CASSFRELDSPLHF,TGTGCCAGCAGCTTCAGGGAATTGGATTCACCCCTCCACTTT
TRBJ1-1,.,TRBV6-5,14,CASSLQGQNTEAFF,TGTGCCAGCAGCCTACAGGGTCAGAACACTGAAGCTTTCTTT
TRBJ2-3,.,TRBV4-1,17,CASSQEPPGAVTDTQYF,TGCGCCAGCAGCCAAGAACCCCCGGGAGCTGTCACAGATACGCAGTATTTT
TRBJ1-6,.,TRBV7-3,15,CASSPGGQYNSPLHF,TGTGCCAGCAGCCCCGGCGGACAGTATAATTCACCCCTCCACTTT
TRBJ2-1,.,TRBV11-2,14,CASSLDKGGNEQFF,TGTGCCAGCAGCTTAGACAAGGGGGGCAATGAGCAGTTCTTC
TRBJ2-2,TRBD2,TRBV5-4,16,CASSLPGLANTGELFF,TGTGCCAGCAGCTTACCGGGACTAGCGAACACCGGGGAGCTGTTTTTT
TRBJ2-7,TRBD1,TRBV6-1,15,CASSGTGLLSYEQYF,TGTGCCAGCAGTGGGACAGGTCTTCTCTCCTACGAGCAGTACTTC
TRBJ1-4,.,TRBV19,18,CASSIFSEMRTTNEKLFF,TGTGCCAGTAGTATTTTCAGCGAAATGAGAACGACTAATGAAAAACTGTTTTTT
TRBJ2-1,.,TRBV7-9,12,CASSLGGLPRFF,TGTGCCAGCAGCTTAGGGGGGCTCCCGCGGTTCTTC
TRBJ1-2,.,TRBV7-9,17,CASSLAIPTAANYGYTF,TGTGCCAGCAGCTTAGCCATTCCGACAGCAGCTAACTATGGCTACACCTTC
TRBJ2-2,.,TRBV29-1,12,CSVESLSGELFF,TGCAGCGTTGAAAGCTTGTCCGGGGAGCTGTTTTTT
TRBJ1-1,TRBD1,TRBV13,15,CASSFEGQGITEAFF,TGTGCCAGCAGCTTTGAAGGACAGGGAATAACTGAAGCTTTCTTT
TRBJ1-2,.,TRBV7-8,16,CASSLLGTDLNYGYTF,TGTGCCAGCAGCTTATTAGGAACCGATCTTAACTATGGCTACACCTTC
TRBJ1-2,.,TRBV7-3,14,CASSFEHSNYGYTF,TGTGCCAGCAGCTTCGAACATTCTAACTATGGCTACACCTTC
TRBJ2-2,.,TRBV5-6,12,CASSWGSGELFF,TGTGCCAGCAGCTGGGGGAGCGGGGAGCTGTTTTTT
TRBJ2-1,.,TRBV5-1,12,CASRAGFNEQFF,TGCGCCAGCAGGGCGGGGTTCAATGAGCAGTTCTTC